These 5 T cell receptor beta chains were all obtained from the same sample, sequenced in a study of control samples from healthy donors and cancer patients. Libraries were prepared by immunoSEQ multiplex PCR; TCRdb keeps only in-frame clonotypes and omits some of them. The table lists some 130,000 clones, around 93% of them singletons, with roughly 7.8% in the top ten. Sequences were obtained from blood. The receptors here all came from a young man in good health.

The CDR3 DNA reads TGTGCCAGTCGACGAGGGAGCTCAAATGGAACCCTCCACTTT. This translates into CASRRGSSNGTLHF. The J gene is TRBJ1-6, the V gene TRBV19; no clear D gene. V was cut by 8 bases and J by 14 bases, with 22 bases left in between. CDR3 length: 14 amino acids. Germline V lookup: CDR1 LNHDA, CDR2 SQIVND (reference sequence). The full variable domain, completed using reference TRBV19 and TRBJ1-6, is DGGITQSPKYLFRKEGQNVTLSCEQNLNHDAMYWYRQDPGQGLRLIYYSQIVNDFQKGDIAEGYSVSREKKESFPLTVTSAQKNPTAFYLCASRRGSSNGTLHFGNGTRLTVT.

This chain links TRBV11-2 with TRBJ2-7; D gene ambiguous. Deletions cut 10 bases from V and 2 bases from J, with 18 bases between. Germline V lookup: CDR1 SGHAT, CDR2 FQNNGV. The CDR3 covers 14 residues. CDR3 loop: CATGPGQATYEQYF. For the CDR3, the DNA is TGTGCCACCGGCCCCGGGCAGGCTACCTACGAGCAGTACTTC.

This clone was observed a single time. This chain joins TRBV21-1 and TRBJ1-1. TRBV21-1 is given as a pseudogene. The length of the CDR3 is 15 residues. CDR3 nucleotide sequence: TGTGCCAGCAGCAAAGCGGGACCCTCGGACACTGAAGCTTTCTTT. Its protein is CASSKAGPSDTEAFF.

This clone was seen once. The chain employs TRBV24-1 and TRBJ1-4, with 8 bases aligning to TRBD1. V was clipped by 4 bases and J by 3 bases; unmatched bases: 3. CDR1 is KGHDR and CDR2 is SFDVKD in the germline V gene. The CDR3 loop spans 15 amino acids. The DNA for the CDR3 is TGTGCCACCAGTGAGGACAGGGTACCTAATGAAAAACTGTTTTTT. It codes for CATSEDRVPNEKLFF.

The CDR3 DNA is TGTGCCAGCAGCTCCAGCGGGTTGAACACTGAAGCTTTCTTT. Its translation: CASSSSGLNTEAFF. The V call is TRBV7-8, the J call TRBJ1-1, with D hard to call. V lost 4 bases and J 0 bases, leaving 9 bases between the germline ends. The CDR3 runs to 14 residues. Germline V gives CDR1 SGHVS, CDR2 FQNEAQ.